This T cell receptor beta chain was sequenced for a study of shared clonotypes between healthy human individuals. Using immunoSEQ multiplex PCR, the repertoire was profiled, and TCRdb retains in-frame clones only, with some absent. The sample has more than 1.2 million clones; approximately 98.5% are singletons. Germline V gene data show CDR1 as MNHNS and CDR2 as SASEGT. The CDR3 is made up of 14 amino acids. The V gene lost 10 bases and the J gene lost 2 bases, with 18 bases spanning the gap. Those who donated were healthy HIV-negative adults, with no recent acute infections or vaccinations reported. Comment on this clone: Its antigen is unidentified.

Overall study findings and caveats: Generation probabilities of non-shared clonotypes were lower (relative to those shared by all four donors). Limited genetic and exposure-history diversity came from having few donors.

The sample consisted of naive CD4+ T cells sorted from blood. Noted subset: CD45RA+ positively selected. The TCR sequence derives from a man aged 25 to 40 in good health. This chain links TRBV6-1 with TRBJ2-7; D is possibly TRBD2 (7 bases). CDR3 sequence reads: CATSRRGGTYEQYF. The CDR3 region has the DNA TGTGCCACCAGCCGCAGGGGAGGGACCTACGAGCAGTACTTC.